This T cell receptor beta chain emerged from a study of blood T cell repertoires in COVID-19. Study as a whole: The cDNA or gDNA used as material had been derived from T cells, B-cell-depleted T cells, or PBMCs.

This clone was observed once. Per the authors' pipeline: It was from reference gene primer amplification that nucleated cell counts were estimated. Measured with immunoSEQ multiplex PCR; TCRdb has only the in-frame clones, and not every one. V, J and clone size reflect that table, while D and trimming were determined from the DNA. The data show some 130,000 clones, over 60% seen once. Germline-derived CDR1 and CDR2 are MDHEN and SYDVKM. J gave up 4 bases and V 6 bases, and 15 bases lay outside the gene matches. CDR3 length: 17 amino acids. The sequence was obtained from a woman in her sixties or seventies with acute or convalescent COVID-19. The sequencing input was peripheral blood. The chain employs TRBV28 and TRBJ2-7, with 10 bases identical to TRBD2. CDR3 nucleotide sequence: TGTGCCAGCAGCACTCTAGGAGTGGGACTAGCGATTTACGAGCAGTACTTC. Its protein is CASSTLGVGLAIYEQYF.